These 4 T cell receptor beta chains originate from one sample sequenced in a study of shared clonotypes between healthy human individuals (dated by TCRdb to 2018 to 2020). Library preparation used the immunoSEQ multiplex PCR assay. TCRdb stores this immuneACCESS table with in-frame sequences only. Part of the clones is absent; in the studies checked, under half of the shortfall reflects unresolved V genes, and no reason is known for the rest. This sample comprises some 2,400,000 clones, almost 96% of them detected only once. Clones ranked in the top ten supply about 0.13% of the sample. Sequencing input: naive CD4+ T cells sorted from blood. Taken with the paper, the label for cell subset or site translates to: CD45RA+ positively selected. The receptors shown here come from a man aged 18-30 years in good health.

The CDR3 nucleotides read TGCGCCAGCAGCTCTCGGAGGGGTCGGGGCACCGGGGAGCTGTTTTTT. The encoded protein is CASSSRRGRGTGELFF. V is TRBV5-1 and J is TRBJ2-2; D is possibly TRBD2 (6 bases). The CDR3 has 16 residues. Per germline, CDR1 SGHRS and CDR2 YFSETQ. Trimming left V 3 bases short and J 4 bases short, with 16 bases between. Complete variable domain (other parts from reference TRBV5-1 and TRBJ2-2): KAGVTQTPRYLIKTRGQQVTLSCSPISGHRSVSWYQQTPGQGLQFLFEYFSETQRNKGNFPGRFSGRQFSNSRSEMNVSTLELGDSALYLCASSSRRGRGTGELFFGEGSRLTVL.

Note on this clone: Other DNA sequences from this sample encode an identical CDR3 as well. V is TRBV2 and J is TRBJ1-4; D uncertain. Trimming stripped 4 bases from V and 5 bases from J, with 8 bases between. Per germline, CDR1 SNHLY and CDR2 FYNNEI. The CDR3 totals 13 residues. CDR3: CASSGPTNEKLFF. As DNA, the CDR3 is TGTGCCAGCAGTGGGCCGACGAATGAAAAACTGTTTTTT.

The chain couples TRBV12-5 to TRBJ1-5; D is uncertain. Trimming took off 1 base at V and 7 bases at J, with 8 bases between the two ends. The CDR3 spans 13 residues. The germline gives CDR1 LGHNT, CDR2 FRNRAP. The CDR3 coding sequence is TGTGCTAGTGGTTTGGATTTAGGGCAGCCCCAGCATTTT. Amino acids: CASGLDLGQPQHF.

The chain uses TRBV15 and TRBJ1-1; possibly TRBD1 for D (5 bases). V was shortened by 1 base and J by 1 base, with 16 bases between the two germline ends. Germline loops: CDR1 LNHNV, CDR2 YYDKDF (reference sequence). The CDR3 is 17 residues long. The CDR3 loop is CATSRVRAQFTNTEAFF. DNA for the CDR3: TGTGCCACCAGCAGAGTCAGGGCACAGTTCACGAACACTGAAGCTTTCTTT.